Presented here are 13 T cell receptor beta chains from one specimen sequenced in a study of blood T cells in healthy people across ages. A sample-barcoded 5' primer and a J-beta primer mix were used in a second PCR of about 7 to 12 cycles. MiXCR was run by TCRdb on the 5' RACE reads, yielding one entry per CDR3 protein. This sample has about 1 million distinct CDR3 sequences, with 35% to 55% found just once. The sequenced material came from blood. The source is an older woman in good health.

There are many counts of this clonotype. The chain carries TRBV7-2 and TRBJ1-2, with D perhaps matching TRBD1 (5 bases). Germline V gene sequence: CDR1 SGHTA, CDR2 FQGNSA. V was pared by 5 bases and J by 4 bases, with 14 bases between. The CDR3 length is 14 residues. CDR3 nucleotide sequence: TGTGCCAGCAGCCCACCGGGGCCCCTCTATGGCTACACCTTC. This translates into CASSPPGPLYGYTF.

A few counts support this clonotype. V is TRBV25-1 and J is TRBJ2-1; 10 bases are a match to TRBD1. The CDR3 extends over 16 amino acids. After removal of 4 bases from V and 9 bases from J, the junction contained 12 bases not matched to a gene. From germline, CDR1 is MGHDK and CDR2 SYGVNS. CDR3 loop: CASSVLTGGRGGEQFF. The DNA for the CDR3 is TGTGCCAGCAGTGTTCTGACAGGGGGCAGGGGAGGTGAGCAGTTCTTC.

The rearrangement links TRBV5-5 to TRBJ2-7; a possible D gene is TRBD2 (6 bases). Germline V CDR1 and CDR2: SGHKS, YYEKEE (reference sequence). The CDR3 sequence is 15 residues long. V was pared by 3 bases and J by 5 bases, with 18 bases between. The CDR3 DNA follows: TGTGCCAGCAGCTCGGGGGACTTTGGGATCCACGAGCAGTACTTC. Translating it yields CASSSGDFGIHEQYF. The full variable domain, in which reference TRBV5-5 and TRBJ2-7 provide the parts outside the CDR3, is DAGVTQSPTHLIKTRGQQVTLRCSPISGHKSVSWYQQVLGQGPQFIFQYYEKEERGRGNFPDRFSARQFPNYSSELNVNALLLGDSALYLCASSSGDFGIHEQYFGPGTRLTVT.

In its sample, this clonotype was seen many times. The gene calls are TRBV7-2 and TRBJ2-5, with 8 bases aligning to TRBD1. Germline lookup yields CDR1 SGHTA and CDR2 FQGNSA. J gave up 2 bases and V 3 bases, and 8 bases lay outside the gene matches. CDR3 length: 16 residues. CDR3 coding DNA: TGTGCCAGCAGCTTTATCGGACAGGGTTTTCAAGAGACCCAGTACTTC. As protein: CASSFIGQGFQETQYF.

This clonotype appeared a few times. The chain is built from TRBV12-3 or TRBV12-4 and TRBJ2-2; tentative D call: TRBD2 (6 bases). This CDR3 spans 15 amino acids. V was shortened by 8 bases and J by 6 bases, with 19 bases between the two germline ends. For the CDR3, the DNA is TGTGCCAGCTCTGAAGGGGTCCGGGGGTCCGGGGAGCTGTTTTTT. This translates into CASSEGVRGSGELFF.

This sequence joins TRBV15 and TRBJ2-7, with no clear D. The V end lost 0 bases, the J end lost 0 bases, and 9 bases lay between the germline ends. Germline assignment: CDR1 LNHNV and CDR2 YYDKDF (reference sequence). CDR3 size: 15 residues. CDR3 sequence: CATSRELPSSYEQYF. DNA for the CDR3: TGTGCCACCAGCAGAGAACTACCAAGCTCCTACGAGCAGTACTTC.

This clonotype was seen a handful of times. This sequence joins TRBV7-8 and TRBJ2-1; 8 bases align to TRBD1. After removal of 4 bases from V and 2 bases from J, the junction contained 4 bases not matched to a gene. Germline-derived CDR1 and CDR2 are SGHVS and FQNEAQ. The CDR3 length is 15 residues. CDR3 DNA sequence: TGTGCCAGCAGCTCGGCCAGGGGGCCCTACAATGAGCAGTTCTTC. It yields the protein CASSSARGPYNEQFF.

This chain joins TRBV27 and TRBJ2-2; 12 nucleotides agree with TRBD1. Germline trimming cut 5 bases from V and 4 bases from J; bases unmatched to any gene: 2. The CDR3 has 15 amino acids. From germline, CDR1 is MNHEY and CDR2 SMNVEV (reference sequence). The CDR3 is CASSPGQGATGELFF. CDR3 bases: TGTGCCAGCAGTCCGGGACAGGGGGCCACCGGGGAGCTGTTTTTT.

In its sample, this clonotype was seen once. Here the CDR3 DNA reads TGTGCCAGCAGTTTTTTCGGCGGGAGCGGCACCGGGGAGCTGTTTTTT. Its translation: CASSFFGGSGTGELFF. This rearrangement joins TRBV12-3 or TRBV12-4 to TRBJ2-2, with TRBD2 identical over 7 bases. V shed 3 bases, J shed 4 bases, and the junction held 8 bases outside the gene matches. The CDR3 runs to 16 residues.

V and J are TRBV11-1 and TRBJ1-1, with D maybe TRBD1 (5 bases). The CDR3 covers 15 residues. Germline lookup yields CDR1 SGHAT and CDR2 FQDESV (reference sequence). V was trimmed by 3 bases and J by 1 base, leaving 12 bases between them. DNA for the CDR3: TGTGCCAGCAGCTTCATTGGTCAGGGGAACACTGAAGCTTTCTTT. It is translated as CASSFIGQGNTEAFF.

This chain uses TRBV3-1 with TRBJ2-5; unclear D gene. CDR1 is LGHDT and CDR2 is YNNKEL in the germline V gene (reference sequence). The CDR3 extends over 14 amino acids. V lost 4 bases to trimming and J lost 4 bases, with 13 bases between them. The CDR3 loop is CASSPGSWRETQYF. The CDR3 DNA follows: TGTGCCAGCAGCCCCGGGTCTTGGAGAGAGACCCAGTACTTC.

This chain's CDR3 is CASSPNAFSQGRINEQFF. The CDR3 nucleotides read TGTGCCAGCAGCCCCAACGCTTTTTCTCAGGGGCGAATAAATGAGCAGTTCTTC. The chain carries TRBV7-9 and TRBJ2-1, with a weak D call TRBD1 (6 bases). This CDR3 comprises 18 residues. CDR1 is SEHNR and CDR2 is FQNEAQ in the germline V gene (reference sequence). Trimming took off 5 bases at V and 7 bases at J, with 27 bases between the two ends.

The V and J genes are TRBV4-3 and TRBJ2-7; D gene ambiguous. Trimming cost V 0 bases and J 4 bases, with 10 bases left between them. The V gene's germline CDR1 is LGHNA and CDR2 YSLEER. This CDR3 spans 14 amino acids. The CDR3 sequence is CASSQDLTEYEQYF. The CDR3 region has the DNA TGCGCCAGCAGCCAAGATTTGACGGAATACGAGCAGTACTTC.